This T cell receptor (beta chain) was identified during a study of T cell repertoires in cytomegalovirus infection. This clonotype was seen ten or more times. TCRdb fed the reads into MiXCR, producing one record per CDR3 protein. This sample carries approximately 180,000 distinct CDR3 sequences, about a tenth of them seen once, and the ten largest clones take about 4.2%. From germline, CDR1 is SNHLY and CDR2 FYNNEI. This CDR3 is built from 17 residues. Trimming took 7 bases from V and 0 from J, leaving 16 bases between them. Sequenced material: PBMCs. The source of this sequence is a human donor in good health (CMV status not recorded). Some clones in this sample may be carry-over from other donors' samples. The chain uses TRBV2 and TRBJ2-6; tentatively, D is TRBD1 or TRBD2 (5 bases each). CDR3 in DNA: TGTGCCAGCAACGATGGGACGGACCGCTCTGGGGCCAACGTCCTGACTTTC. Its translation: CASNDGTDRSGANVLTF.